This entry lists 3 T cell receptor beta chains sequenced from one sample in a study of T cell responses to AZD1222 COVID-19 vaccine. Generated by immunoSEQ multiplex PCR, the TCRdb table keeps only in-frame clones and is missing some. The table lists about 70,000 clones, 75% to 90% of them singletons, with around 20% in the top ten. The specimen comprised peripheral blood, sampled on day 0 of AZD1222 vaccination. Receptors originate from an adult in good health.

This chain uses TRBV6-5 with TRBJ2-7; D is undetermined. V lost 5 bases and J lost 2, with 13 bases in between. The CDR3 extends over 14 amino acids. Germline values: CDR1 MNHEY, CDR2 SVGAGI. The CDR3 protein is CASSRLATTYEQYF. The CDR3 DNA reads as TGTGCCAGCAGTCGACTCGCCACAACCTACGAGCAGTACTTC.

The V call is TRBV9, the J call TRBJ1-6; no firm D call. This CDR3 spans 14 amino acids. V lost 2 bases, J lost 5 bases, and 8 bases lay in between. CDR1 and CDR2 (germline): SGDLS, YYNGEE. CDR3 sequence: CASSVTANNSPLHF. In DNA form, the CDR3 reads TGTGCCAGCAGCGTGACCGCGAATAATTCACCCCTCCACTTT.

The genes are TRBV7-2 and TRBJ2-3; the match to TRBD2 covers 8 bases. V lost 0 bases and J lost 7; bases outside the gene matches: 9. The CDR3 length is 16 residues. Germline V CDR1 and CDR2: SGHTA, FQGNSA. CDR3 sequence: CASSLAPGGGWNTQYF. The DNA for the CDR3 is TGTGCCAGCAGCTTAGCCCCCGGCGGGGGGTGGAATACGCAGTATTTT.